This entry is about one T cell receptor beta chain. Its specificity is not known. The source of the sample is a study of T-cell reconstitution after alpha-beta-depleted transplantation in children. The CDR3 covers 17 residues. Germline CDR1 is SGDLS and CDR2 is YYNGEE. J was trimmed by 2 bases and V by 3 bases; bases with no gene match: 5. Preparation of the TCRbeta library was carried out with unique molecular identifiers. TCRdb reprocessed the PCR reads with MiXCR, giving one entry per CDR3 protein. This table has about 300,000 distinct CDR3 sequences, roughly a tenth appearing once. Study-wide points: Most T-cell counts and diversity one year after the transplant came from T cells that were newly produced. Roughly two months post-transplant, alpha-beta T cells reportedly originated from several hundred graft clones that had expanded. High day-60 TCRbeta diversity in some patients came from surviving recipient T cells and thymic progenitors.

The sequencing here drew on PBMCs, taken before TCRalphabeta/CD19-depleted stem cell transplant. V gene TRBV9 combines with J gene TRBJ2-5; 15 nucleotides agree with TRBD2. The sequence was collected from a boy less than two years old with acute myeloid leukemia, due to receive a stem cell transplant. The CDR3 bases are TGTGCCAGCAGCGACGGGACTAGCGGGGGGATTCAAGAGACCCAGTACTTC. It is translated as CASSDGTSGGIQETQYF.